What follows are 30 T cell receptor beta chains derived from one specimen sequenced in a study of monozygotic twins with inflammatory bowel disease. TCRdb processed the 5' RACE reads again and assigns one entry to each CDR3 protein, with no DNA. This table lists 300,000 to 350,000 distinct CDR3 sequences. The sample taken for sequencing was blood. The source of these receptors is a human donor with ulcerative colitis or Crohn's disease, or a healthy co-twin of an affected twin (not recorded which).

V and J are TRBV6-1 and TRBJ2-1; TCRdb's D call of TRBD2 is untestable without DNA. Germline CDR1 reads MNHNS; CDR2 reads SASEGT. This CDR3 is 15 amino acids long. The CDR3: CASSEDGLAGNEQFF.

The chain carries TRBV3-1 and TRBJ2-2; without DNA, the TCRdb call of TRBD1 cannot be checked. Germline values: CDR1 LGHDT, CDR2 YNNKEL (reference sequence). This CDR3 region has 14 residues. This chain's CDR3 is CASSQQGVAGELFF.

This chain uses TRBV4-1 with TRBJ2-1; the TRBD2 assignment by TCRdb is unverifiable without DNA. This CDR3 is 14 amino acids long. Germline V lookup: CDR1 MGHRA, CDR2 YSYEKL. CDR3 sequence: CASSQDGSSDEQFF.

The V and J genes are TRBV4-3 and TRBJ2-7. The V gene's germline CDR1 is LGHNA and CDR2 YSLEER. The CDR3 contains 14 residues. CDR3: CASSQDLRAYEQYF.

This chain uses TRBV12-3 or TRBV12-4 with TRBJ1-5; TCRdb's D gene call, TRBD1, goes unchecked for lack of DNA. The CDR3 runs to 15 residues. CDR3 sequence reads: CASSPTGASNQPQHF.

This rearrangement joins TRBV19 to TRBJ2-1; as DNA is missing, the TRBD2 call by TCRdb cannot be tested. The CDR3 has 14 residues. The germline gives CDR1 LNHDA, CDR2 SQIVND (reference sequence). CDR3 protein: CASSGLAEINEQFF. Full variable domain (outside the CDR3, taken from reference TRBV19 and TRBJ2-1): DGGITQSPKYLFRKEGQNVTLSCEQNLNHDAMYWYRQDPGQGLRLIYYSQIVNDFQKGDIAEGYSVSREKKESFPLTVTSAQKNPTAFYLCASSGLAEINEQFFGPGTRLTVL.

The chain joins TRBV20-1 to TRBJ1-1. Germline assignment: CDR1 DFQATT and CDR2 SNEGSKA (reference sequence). CDR3 size: 13 residues. This chain's CDR3 is CSARARGFTEAFF.

This chain's CDR3 is CASSIGTSGGNIQYF. This chain uses TRBV5-1 with TRBJ2-4; TCRdb outputs TRBD2, but without DNA this stays unchecked. The CDR3 is made up of 15 amino acids. CDR1 and CDR2 (germline): SGHRS, YFSETQ.

This sequence joins TRBV7-9 and TRBJ2-3; TCRdb's assignment of TRBD1 cannot be checked, as there is no DNA. CDR1 and CDR2 from the germline V gene are SEHNR and FQNEAQ (reference sequence). The CDR3 loop spans 15 amino acids. The CDR3 spells CASSSSVQPTDTQYF.

The chain couples TRBV5-1 to TRBJ2-3; TCRdb lists TRBD1, though no DNA is available to test this call. The CDR3 loop spans 15 amino acids. From germline, CDR1 is SGHRS and CDR2 YFSETQ. The CDR3 protein is CASSRTGEGTDTQYF.

The CDR3 reads CASSLRTSQETQYF. The J gene is TRBJ2-5, the V gene TRBV3-1; TCRdb calls TRBD1, which cannot be checked without DNA. The germline gives CDR1 LGHDT, CDR2 YNNKEL (reference sequence). The CDR3 totals 14 residues.

CDR3 protein: CASRQGAVEAFF. The V gene is TRBV25-1, the J gene TRBJ1-1; the TRBD1 assignment by TCRdb is unverifiable without DNA. This CDR3 comprises 12 residues. In germline, CDR1 is MGHDK, CDR2 SYGVNS. Looking up the rest from reference TRBV25-1 and TRBJ1-1 gives the full variable domain: EADIYQTPRYLVIGTGKKITLECSQTMGHDKMYWYQQDPGMELHLIHYSYGVNSTEKGDLSSESTVSRIRTEHFPLTLESARPSHTSQYLCASRQGAVEAFFGQGTRLTVV.

The chain couples TRBV6-5 to TRBJ2-5; TCRdb proposes TRBD1, but this gene call is untestable without DNA. The CDR3 is made up of 15 amino acids. Germline V lookup: CDR1 MNHEY, CDR2 SVGAGI. CDR3 protein: CASSYTDRGEETQYF.

CDR3 sequence reads: CASGTASYEQYF. The J gene is TRBJ2-7, the V gene TRBV25-1; TCRdb's assignment of TRBD1 cannot be checked, as there is no DNA. From germline, CDR1 is MGHDK and CDR2 SYGVNS. The CDR3 totals 12 residues.

The gene calls are TRBV7-2 and TRBJ2-2; TCRdb selects TRBD1, and the lack of DNA leaves this call unchecked. The germline CDR1 and CDR2 sequences are SGHTA and FQGNSA. The CDR3 spans 17 residues. CDR3: CASSARLGQTTTGELFF.

The chain combines TRBV7-2 with TRBJ1-1; TCRdb gives TRBD1 as the D gene, but with no DNA this cannot be confirmed. The CDR3 contains 14 residues. Germline V gene data show CDR1 as SGHTA and CDR2 as FQGNSA. The CDR3 reads CASSFQGTSTEAFF.

V is TRBV12-3 or TRBV12-4 and J is TRBJ2-7; TCRdb designates TRBD2, a call that cannot be tested without DNA. The CDR3 totals 15 residues. CDR3 sequence reads: CASSSGTSGSYEQYF.

The V call is TRBV5-1, the J call TRBJ2-2. CDR1 and CDR2 (germline): SGHRS, YFSETQ. CDR3 length: 14 residues. The CDR3 sequence: CASSFDGNTGELFF.

V is TRBV20-1 and J is TRBJ2-5. CDR1 is DFQATT, CDR2 SNEGSKA, per germline (reference sequence). This CDR3 is 13 amino acids long. This chain's CDR3 is CSANFRPGETQYF.

The rearrangement links TRBV5-1 to TRBJ1-1. This CDR3 comprises 15 residues. Per germline, CDR1 SGHRS and CDR2 YFSETQ. CDR3 loop: CASSSAATMNTEAFF.

V and J are TRBV5-4 and TRBJ2-7. Germline lookup yields CDR1 SGHNT and CDR2 YYREEE (reference sequence). The CDR3 is 15 amino acids. The chain's CDR3 is CASSWAGSSSYEQYF.

V is TRBV24-1 and J is TRBJ2-7. The CDR3 covers 12 residues. Germline CDR1 reads KGHDR; CDR2 reads SFDVKD. CDR3: CATSDFSEEQYF.

V is TRBV7-2 and J is TRBJ2-5; TCRdb gives TRBD1 as the D gene, but with no DNA this cannot be confirmed. The germline gives CDR1 SGHTA, CDR2 FQGNSA. The CDR3 runs 15 residues. CDR3 loop: CASSSVETGEETQYF. Based on the CDR3 plus reference TRBV7-2 and TRBJ2-5, the full variable domain is GAGVSQSPSNKVTEKGKDVELRCDPISGHTALYWYRQSLGQGLEFLIYFQGNSAPDKSGLPSDRFSAERTGGSVSTLTIQRTQQEDSAVYLCASSSVETGEETQYFGPGTRLLVL.

This chain links TRBV3-1 with TRBJ1-1; TCRdb names TRBD1, which stays unverified in the absence of DNA. The CDR3 totals 16 residues. The germline V gene has CDR1 LGHDT and CDR2 YNNKEL (reference sequence). The CDR3: CASSEEQGGMNTEAFF.

The chain joins TRBV20-1 to TRBJ1-1; TCRdb returns TRBD1, unconfirmable since there is no DNA. The V gene's germline CDR1 is DFQATT and CDR2 SNEGSKA (reference sequence). The CDR3 covers 14 residues. The CDR3 protein is CSALWGGGDREAFF.

The chain combines TRBV5-1 with TRBJ2-1. In germline, CDR1 is SGHRS, CDR2 YFSETQ. The CDR3 extends over 14 amino acids. CDR3 amino acids: CASSLTLGQMEQFF.

V is TRBV19 and J is TRBJ2-3; TCRdb selects TRBD2, and the lack of DNA leaves this call unchecked. The CDR3 spans 16 residues. In germline, CDR1 is LNHDA, CDR2 SQIVND (reference sequence). CDR3: CASSISPSGRADTQYF.

The chain carries TRBV20-1 and TRBJ2-5; there is no DNA to check the TCRdb D call of TRBD2. The CDR3 has 12 residues. CDR1 and CDR2 (germline): DFQATT, SNEGSKA (reference sequence). The CDR3 reads CSAAGDQETQYF.

The chain links TRBV29-1 to TRBJ2-5; the TCRdb D gene call, TRBD1, has no DNA to confirm it. CDR1 is SQVTM and CDR2 is ANQGSEA in the germline V gene. CDR3 length: 12 residues. Here the CDR3 reads CSVDRVGETQYF. The full variable domain, its missing parts supplied by reference TRBV29-1 and TRBJ2-5, is SAVISQKPSRDICQRGTSLTIQCQVDSQVTMMFWYRQQPGQSLTLIATANQGSEATYESGFVIDKFPISRPNLTFSTLTVSNMSPEDSSIYLCSVDRVGETQYFGPGTRLLVL.

The chain is built from TRBV6-1 and TRBJ1-2; TCRdb calls TRBD1, which cannot be checked without DNA. CDR3 length: 14 residues. Germline V lookup: CDR1 MNHNS, CDR2 SASEGT. This chain's CDR3 is CASSPQGINYGYTF.